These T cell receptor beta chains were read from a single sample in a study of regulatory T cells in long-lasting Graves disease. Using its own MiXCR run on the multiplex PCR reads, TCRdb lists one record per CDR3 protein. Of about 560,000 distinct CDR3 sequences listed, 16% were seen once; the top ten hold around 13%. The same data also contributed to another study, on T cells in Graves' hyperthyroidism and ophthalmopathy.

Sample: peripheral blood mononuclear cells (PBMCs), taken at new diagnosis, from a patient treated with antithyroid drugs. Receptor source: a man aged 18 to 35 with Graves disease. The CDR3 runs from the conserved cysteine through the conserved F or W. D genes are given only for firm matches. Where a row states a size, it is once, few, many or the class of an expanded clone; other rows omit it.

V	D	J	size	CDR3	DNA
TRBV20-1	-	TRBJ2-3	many	CSAHRADTQYF	TGCAGTGCGCACAGGGCGGATACGCAGTATTTT
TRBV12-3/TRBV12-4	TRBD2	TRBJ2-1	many	CASSLRAPGLDQQFF	TGTGCCAGCAGTTTAAGGGCCCCAGGACTAGACCAGCAGTTCTTC
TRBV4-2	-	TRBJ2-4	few	CASSQDFGGVQYF	TGTGCCAGCAGCCAAGATTTCGGGGGCGTTCAGTACTTC
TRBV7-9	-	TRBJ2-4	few	CASSLLLASLGNIQYF	TGTGCCAGCAGCTTACTCCTAGCTAGCTTGGGAAACATTCAGTACTTC
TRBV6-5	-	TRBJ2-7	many	CASSYSRDSYEQYF	TGTGCCAGCAGTTACTCGAGGGACTCCTACGAGCAGTACTTC
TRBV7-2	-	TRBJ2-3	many	CASSRLILADTQYF	TGTGCCAGCAGCCGCCTCATTCTCGCAGATACGCAGTATTTT
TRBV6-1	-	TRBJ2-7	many	CASSEVGQGAYEQYF	TGTGCCAGCAGTGAAGTGGGGCAGGGCGCCTACGAGCAGTACTTC
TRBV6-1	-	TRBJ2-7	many	CASRAGTSYEQYF	TGTGCCAGCAGGGCAGGGACATCCTACGAGCAGTACTTC
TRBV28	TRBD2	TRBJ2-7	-	CASSSAGAPHSGEQYF	TGTGCCAGCAGTTCAGCGGGGGCGCCCCACTCCGGCGAGCAGTACTTC
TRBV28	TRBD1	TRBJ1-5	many	CASSIPGQGPHQPQHF	TGTGCCAGCAGTATTCCCGGACAGGGACCACATCAGCCCCAGCATTTT
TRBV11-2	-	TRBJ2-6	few	CASSLDGGSGANVLTF	TGTGCCAGCAGCTTGGATGGGGGCTCTGGGGCCAACGTCCTGACTTTC
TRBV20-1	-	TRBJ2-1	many	CSARDLHQSSYNEQFF	TGCAGTGCTAGAGATCTACACCAGAGCTCCTACAATGAGCAGTTCTTC
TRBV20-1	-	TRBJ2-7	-	CSAPRDGRFHEQYF	TGCAGTGCCCCACGAGATGGGCGATTCCACGAGCAGTACTTC
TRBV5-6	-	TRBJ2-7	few	CASSLELAEQYF	TGTGCCAGCAGCTTGGAATTGGCGGAGCAGTACTTC
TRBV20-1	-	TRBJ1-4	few	CSARMTTNEKLFF	TGCAGTGCTAGAATGACAACTAATGAAAAACTGTTTTTT
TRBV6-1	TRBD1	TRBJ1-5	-	CASSTRDRAQPQHF	TGTGCCAGCAGTACCCGGGACAGGGCCCAGCCCCAGCATTTT
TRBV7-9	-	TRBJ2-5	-	CASSFSYGLEKETQYF	TGTGCCAGCAGCTTCTCTTACGGATTGGAAAAAGAGACCCAGTACTTC
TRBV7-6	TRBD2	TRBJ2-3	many	CASSLSAGDTDTQYF	TGTGCCAGCAGCTTATCGGCGGGAGACACAGATACGCAGTATTTT
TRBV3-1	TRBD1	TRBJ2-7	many	CASSQYRDRGPVQYF	TGTGCCAGCAGCCAGTACCGGGACAGGGGGCCAGTGCAGTACTTC
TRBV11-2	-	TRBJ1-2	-	CASSFQVDKSAYSYGYTF	TGTGCCAGCAGCTTCCAGGTGGACAAGTCAGCCTACTCCTATGGCTACACCTTC
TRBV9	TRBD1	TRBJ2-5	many	CASSSSWGQWWETQYF	TGTGCCAGCAGCTCCTCCTGGGGACAGTGGTGGGAGACCCAGTACTTC
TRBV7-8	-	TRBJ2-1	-	CASSLYAGSSYNEQFF	TGTGCCAGCAGCTTATACGCGGGCAGTTCCTACAATGAGCAGTTCTTC
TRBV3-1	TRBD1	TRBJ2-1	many	CASSQRDRVGEEQFF	TGTGCCAGCAGCCAACGGGACAGGGTGGGGGAAGAGCAGTTCTTC
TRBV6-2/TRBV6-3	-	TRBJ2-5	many	CASSEGGGAWETQYF	TGTGCCAGCAGTGAAGGGGGGGGCGCATGGGAGACCCAGTACTTC
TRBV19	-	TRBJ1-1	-	CASSSPELNTEAFF	TGTGCCAGTAGTTCCCCAGAACTGAACACTGAAGCTTTCTTT
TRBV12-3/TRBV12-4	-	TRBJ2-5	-	CASSQEQEAQYF	TGTGCCAGCAGTCAAGAACAAGAGGCCCAGTACTTC
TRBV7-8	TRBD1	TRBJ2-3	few	CASSFYRGVRTDTQYF	TGTGCCAGCAGCTTTTACAGGGGGGTGAGGACAGATACGCAGTATTTT
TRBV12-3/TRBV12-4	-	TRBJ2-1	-	CASSLGGTLVGFF	TGTGCCAGCAGTTTAGGTGGGACCCTCGTTGGGTTCTTC
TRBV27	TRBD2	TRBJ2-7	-	CASSHRLAGENRAYEQYF	TGTGCCAGCAGTCACCGACTAGCGGGAGAAAATAGGGCCTACGAGCAGTACTTC
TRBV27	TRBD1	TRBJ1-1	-	CASSLSRRQGASEAFF	TGTGCCAGCAGTTTATCGAGGAGACAGGGGGCTTCTGAAGCTTTCTTT
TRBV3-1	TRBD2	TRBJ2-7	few	CASSQGGRLAGTEQYF	TGTGCCAGCAGCCAAGGCGGAAGACTAGCGGGAACCGAGCAGTACTTC
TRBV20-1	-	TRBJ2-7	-	CSARAGQPYEQYF	TGCAGTGCTAGAGCCGGGCAGCCCTACGAGCAGTACTTC
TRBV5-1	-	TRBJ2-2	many	CASRDGGTNTGELFF	TGCGCCAGCAGGGACGGGGGCACGAACACCGGGGAGCTGTTTTTT
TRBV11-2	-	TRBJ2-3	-	CASSQSQGDRTQYF	TGTGCCAGCAGCCAGAGCCAGGGCGATCGGACGCAGTATTTT
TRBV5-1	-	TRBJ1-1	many	CASSTDRGLTEAFF	TGCGCCAGCAGCACAGATAGGGGACTCACTGAAGCTTTCTTT
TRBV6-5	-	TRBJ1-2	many	CASSYDRVNYGYTF	TGTGCCAGCAGTTACGACAGAGTTAACTATGGCTACACCTTC
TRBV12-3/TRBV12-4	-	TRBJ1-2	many	CASSLFGLRGYTF	TGTGCCAGCAGTTTATTCGGACTCCGCGGCTACACCTTC
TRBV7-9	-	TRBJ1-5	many	CASSLGQLQPQHF	TGTGCCAGCAGCTTAGGACAGTTACAGCCCCAGCATTTT
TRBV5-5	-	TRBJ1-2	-	CASSPRGNYGHTF	TGTGCCAGCAGCCCAAGGGGGAACTATGGCCACACCTTC
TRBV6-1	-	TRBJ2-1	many	CASATLTEQFF	TGTGCCAGCGCCACGCTTACTGAGCAGTTCTTC
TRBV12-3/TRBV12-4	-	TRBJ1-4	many	CASSFQTGLNEKLFF	TGTGCCAGCAGTTTCCAAACGGGACTGAATGAAAAACTGTTTTTT
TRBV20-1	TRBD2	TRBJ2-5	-	CSASPSGRLLQETQYF	TGCAGTGCTAGTCCTAGCGGGAGGCTTCTGCAAGAGACCCAGTACTTC
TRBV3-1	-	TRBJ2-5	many	CASSQGSGTAETQYF	TGTGCCAGCAGCCAAGGGTCTGGCACCGCGGAGACCCAGTACTTC
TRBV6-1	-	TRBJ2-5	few	CASSRILDAETQYF	TGTGCCAGCAGCCGCATCCTAGACGCGGAGACCCAGTACTTC
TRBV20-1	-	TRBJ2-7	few	CSARERTETYEQYF	TGCAGTGCTAGAGAAAGGACAGAAACCTACGAGCAGTACTTC
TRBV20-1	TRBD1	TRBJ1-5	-	CSGLTGGINQPQHF	TGCAGTGGATTGACAGGGGGGATAAATCAGCCCCAGCATTTT
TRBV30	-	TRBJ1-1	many	CAWSVGRGGREAFF	TGTGCCTGGAGTGTAGGCCGTGGGGGGAGAGAAGCTTTCTTT
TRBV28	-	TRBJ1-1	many	CASRGGGWTEAFF	TGTGCCAGCAGGGGAGGGGGGTGGACTGAAGCTTTCTTT
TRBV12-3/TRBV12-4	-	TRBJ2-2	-	CASSLQLVRGPGELFF	TGTGCCAGCAGTTTGCAATTGGTTCGGGGCCCCGGGGAGCTGTTTTTT